These 30 T cell receptor beta chains share one sample of origin, sequenced in a study of blood T cell repertoires in COVID-19. Sequencing was performed with immunoSEQ multiplex PCR; in TCRdb, only in-frame clones are kept and a portion is missing. The sample has about 400,000 clones; around 87% are singletons. What was sequenced was PBMCs or T cells enriched from blood (not recorded which). The receptors shown here come from a man between 35 and 55 years old in a cohort exposed to, infected with or recovered from COVID-19 (not recorded which).

V and J are TRBV4-2 and TRBJ1-1; tentative D call: TRBD1 (6 bases). The CDR3 totals 15 residues. Trimming stripped 4 bases from V and 0 bases from J, with 12 bases between. CDR1 is LGHNA, CDR2 YNFKEQ, per germline. CDR3 coding DNA: TGTGCCAGCAGCCGAGACAGGCTTATGAACACTGAAGCTTTCTTT. Translation: CASSRDRLMNTEAFF.

The V call is TRBV27, the J call TRBJ1-2; D perhaps matches TRBD1 (6 bases). From germline, CDR1 is MNHEY and CDR2 SMNVEV (reference sequence). The CDR3 runs to 15 residues. Trimming stripped 5 bases from V and 2 bases from J, with 15 bases between. DNA for the CDR3: TGTGCCAGCAGTCCCTTACCTACAGGGAACTATGGCTACACCTTC. It codes for CASSPLPTGNYGYTF.

This chain connects TRBV9 to TRBJ1-3; D is perhaps TRBD1 (6 bases). The CDR3 extends over 16 amino acids. The ends were cut back, 4 bases at V and 2 bases at J, with 16 bases in the middle. Germline V gene data show CDR1 as SGDLS and CDR2 as YYNGEE. CDR3 in DNA: TGTGCCAGCAGCCTCCTCTTACAGGGCCCTGGAAACACCATATATTTT. This sequence encodes CASSLLLQGPGNTIYF.

The rearrangement joins TRBV2 to TRBJ2-7, with a tentative D call TRBD2 (6 bases). Deletions cut 5 bases from V and 3 bases from J, with 14 bases between. The germline gives CDR1 SNHLY, CDR2 FYNNEI. CDR3 size: 14 residues. In DNA, the CDR3 is TGTGCCAGCAGTATTGGAGGGGCCGGCTACGAGCAGTACTTC. Its protein product is CASSIGGAGYEQYF.

The V gene is TRBV10-3, the J gene TRBJ2-2; tentatively, D is TRBD2 (5 bases). CDR3 length: 12 amino acids. Germline V gene lookup returns CDR1 ENHRY and CDR2 SYGVKD. V lost 10 bases and J lost 5, with 11 bases in between. CDR3 protein: CATGKGTGELFF. The DNA for the CDR3 is TGTGCCACGGGGAAAGGGACCGGGGAGCTGTTTTTT.

The genes are TRBV28 and TRBJ2-7; the match to TRBD2 covers 9 bases. The CDR3 spans 15 residues. J was trimmed by 4 bases and V by 6 bases; bases with no gene match: 10. Germline CDR1 reads MDHEN; CDR2 reads SYDVKM. The CDR3 DNA follows: TGTGCCAGCAGCCCGTCGCGGGAGGGACCTTACGAGCAGTACTTC. It is translated as CASSPSREGPYEQYF.

The chain has TRBV18 and TRBJ2-7; D is possibly TRBD1 (5 bases). The CDR3 is 13 amino acids. Germline V gene sequence: CDR1 KGHSH, CDR2 LQKENI. Trimming cost V 2 bases and J 5 bases, with 10 bases left between them. CDR3: CASSPGATDEQYF. The DNA of the CDR3 is TGTGCCAGCTCACCAGGGGCGACTGACGAGCAGTACTTC.

The rearrangement links TRBV7-9 to TRBJ1-1; 9 bases line up with TRBD1. CDR3 length: 17 amino acids. The ends lost 1 base at V and 7 bases at J; junction bases unmatched: 13. CDR1 and CDR2 from the germline V gene are SEHNR and FQNEAQ (reference sequence). The chain's CDR3 is CASSLVGQGSGGFEAFF. CDR3 sequence (DNA): TGTGCCAGCAGCTTAGTGGGACAGGGAAGCGGGGGCTTTGAAGCTTTCTTT.

The rearrangement uses TRBV18 and TRBJ2-3, with 9 bases that match TRBD2. The CDR3 extends over 16 amino acids. V lost 0 bases to trimming and J lost 2 bases; unmatched junction nucleotides: 3. Germline lookup yields CDR1 KGHSH and CDR2 LQKENI. CDR3 DNA sequence: TGTGCCAGCTCACCACCGGCGGGAGGGCCCACAGATACGCAGTATTTT. This gives the protein CASSPPAGGPTDTQYF.

This chain links TRBV19 with TRBJ1-6, with 9 positions matching TRBD1. V shed 0 bases and J 8 bases; nucleotides not matched to a gene: 5. Germline lookup yields CDR1 LNHDA and CDR2 SQIVND (reference sequence). The CDR3 totals 16 residues. CDR3 in DNA: TGTGCCAGTAGTATAGATCGCGGGACAGGGTATTCACCCCTCCACTTT. Translated, it gives CASSIDRGTGYSPLHF.

V gene TRBV19 combines with J gene TRBJ1-4; TRBD1 matches at 8 bases. The germline CDR1 and CDR2 sequences are LNHDA and SQIVND (reference sequence). The CDR3 length is 14 residues. J lost 3 bases, V lost 7 bases, and 4 bases had no gene match. CDR3 residues: CASNQGAANEKLFF. The CDR3 region has the DNA TGTGCCAGTAATCAGGGGGCAGCTAATGAAAAACTGTTTTTT.

This clone came up a few times. The chain combines TRBV4-1 with TRBJ2-7; 9 nucleotides match TRBD2. Trimming cost V 1 base and J 4 bases; bases outside gene matches: 11. CDR1 is MGHRA and CDR2 is YSYEKL in the germline V gene. This CDR3 spans 17 amino acids. CDR3 residues: CASSQGLLAGKAYEQYF. The DNA of the CDR3 is TGCGCCAGCAGCCAAGGCTTACTAGCGGGCAAGGCGTACGAGCAGTACTTC.

This chain connects TRBV10-2 to TRBJ1-5, with TRBD1 matching 11 bases. V shed 2 bases and J 7 bases; nucleotides not matched to a gene: 10. Per the germline V gene, CDR1 is WSHSY and CDR2 is SAAADI. This CDR3 is built from 17 residues. CDR3 in amino acids: CASSETRGTGGEQPQHF. CDR3 nucleotide sequence: TGCGCCAGCAGTGAGACCAGAGGGACAGGGGGGGAACAGCCCCAGCATTTT.

The chain uses TRBV27 and TRBJ1-5, with 12 bases matching TRBD1. V trimming: 1 base; J trimming: 6 bases; junction bases outside the gene matches: 4. CDR3 size: 16 residues. Germline values: CDR1 MNHEY, CDR2 SMNVEV (reference sequence). In DNA, the CDR3 is TGTGCCAGCAGTTTATGGGGACAGGGGGCTGGTCAGCCCCAGCATTTT. The encoded protein is CASSLWGQGAGQPQHF.

The chain joins TRBV6-5 to TRBJ2-2, with a weak D call TRBD1 (5 bases). The CDR3 covers 15 residues. V gave up 6 bases and J gave up 4 bases, with 15 bases separating them. Germline V gene sequence: CDR1 MNHEY, CDR2 SVGAGI. The CDR3 bases are TGTGCCAGCAGCTTACGAGCTCAGGGCACCGGGGAGCTGTTTTTT. It codes for CASSLRAQGTGELFF.

The chain has TRBV6-1 and TRBJ2-7; 9 bases map to TRBD1. The V gene end was trimmed by 3 bases and the J gene end by 0 bases; junction bases not matched to a gene: 6. This CDR3 has 16 residues. CDR1 is MNHNS and CDR2 is SASEGT in the germline V gene. The CDR3 sequence is CASSDRDRAYSYEQYF. CDR3 sequence (DNA): TGTGCCAGCAGTGACCGGGACAGGGCATACTCCTACGAGCAGTACTTC.

About this clone: Other DNA sequences in this specimen translate into the identical CDR3. The chain employs TRBV27 and TRBJ1-1; D is ambiguous. The length of the CDR3 is 12 residues. Germline V lookup: CDR1 MNHEY, CDR2 SMNVEV (reference sequence). The V end was cut by 7 bases, the J end by 5 bases, with 11 bases between. CDR3 protein: CASTGGGTEAFF. CDR3 sequence (DNA): TGTGCCAGCACCGGCGGAGGGACTGAAGCTTTCTTT.

There are a few counts of this clone. The chain recombines TRBV5-1 with TRBJ2-7; 7 bases map to TRBD1. V shed 4 bases, J shed 6 bases, and the junction held 4 bases outside the gene matches. CDR3 size: 12 residues. Per germline, CDR1 SGHRS and CDR2 YFSETQ. CDR3: CASSPQGIEQYF. For the CDR3, the DNA is TGCGCCAGCAGCCCACAGGGGATCGAGCAGTACTTC.

This chain joins TRBV28 and TRBJ2-7, with D possibly TRBD1 on 5 matching bases. CDR3 size: 12 residues. The V end lost 3 bases, the J end lost 6 bases, and 9 bases lay between the germline ends. Germline V gene data show CDR1 as MDHEN and CDR2 as SYDVKM. CDR3 in DNA: TGTGCCAGCAGTTTCCAGGGCTCCGAGCAGTACTTC. The encoded protein is CASSFQGSEQYF. Based on the CDR3 plus reference TRBV28 and TRBJ2-7, the full variable domain is DVKVTQSSRYLVKRTGEKVFLECVQDMDHENMFWYRQDPGLGLRLIYFSYDVKMKEKGDIPEGYSVSREKKERFSLILESASTNQTSMYLCASSFQGSEQYFGPGTRLTVT.

The chain combines TRBV2 with TRBJ2-1, with 8 bases that match TRBD2. The CDR3 runs 16 residues. V gave up 3 bases and J gave up 7 bases; unmatched junction bases: 11. Germline V lookup: CDR1 SNHLY, CDR2 FYNNEI. The DNA of the CDR3 is TGTGCCAGCAGTGATGCCAGCGGGAGATTGGGGAATGAGCAGTTCTTC. Translated, it gives CASSDASGRLGNEQFF.

This clone appeared a few times. The rearrangement joins TRBV6-5 to TRBJ2-1; 10 nucleotides agree with TRBD2. The junction had 7 bases not matched to a gene; V was cut back by 8 bases and J by 3 bases. The CDR3 runs to 15 residues. Germline values: CDR1 MNHEY, CDR2 SVGAGI. The CDR3 DNA is TGTGCCAGCTTCGCAGCGGGAGGGCGCTACAATGAGCAGTTCTTC. Protein product: CASFAAGGRYNEQFF.

V usage is TRBV5-1 and J usage is TRBJ2-7, with 11 bases lining up with TRBD2. J lost 3 bases, V lost 4 bases, and 6 bases had no gene match. Per the germline V gene, CDR1 is SGHRS and CDR2 is YFSETQ. CDR3 length equals 15 residues. The CDR3 spells CASSRGLADYYEQYF. In DNA form, the CDR3 reads TGCGCCAGCAGCCGGGGACTAGCGGACTACTACGAGCAGTACTTC.

The sample holds one count of this clone. This chain joins TRBV29-1 and TRBJ2-1; maybe TRBD2 (6 bases). The CDR3 covers 11 residues. In germline, CDR1 is SQVTM, CDR2 ANQGSEA. Trimming cost V 4 bases and J 14 bases, with 15 bases left between them. The CDR3 bases are TGCAGCGTTGCAGCCAGCGGGCCCGAGTTCTTC. Encoded protein: CSVAASGPEFF.

The CDR3 DNA is TGCGCCAGCAGCTTTGGACAGGGGGGCGAGCAGTACTTC. It codes for CASSFGQGGEQYF. The V call is TRBV5-1, the J call TRBJ2-7, with 10 bases matching TRBD1. From germline, CDR1 is SGHRS and CDR2 YFSETQ. With V trimmed by 2 bases and J by 6 bases, 2 bases remained unmatched. The CDR3 extends over 13 amino acids.

The V gene is TRBV28, the J gene TRBJ1-1; 8 bases are a match to TRBD1. Germline V gene sequence: CDR1 MDHEN, CDR2 SYDVKM. V lost 3 bases to trimming and J lost 9 bases; unmatched junction nucleotides: 12. CDR3 size: 15 residues. The CDR3 DNA reads as TGTGCCAGCAGTTTCTCTACGGGACAGGCGGCGAAAGCTTTCTTT. This encodes CASSFSTGQAAKAFF.

The chain uses TRBV6-5 and TRBJ2-1, with 8 bases identical to TRBD1. The CDR3 totals 15 residues. Germline loops: CDR1 MNHEY, CDR2 SVGAGI. Trimming at V came to 5 bases and at J to 1 base, leaving 4 bases not matched to a gene. For the CDR3, the DNA is TGTGCCAGCAGTCTCCAGGGGGCGTCCTACAATGAGCAGTTCTTC. Amino acid sequence: CASSLQGASYNEQFF.

The J gene is TRBJ1-2, the V gene TRBV3-1 (or the pseudogene TRBV3-2); perhaps TRBD1 as D (5 bases). The CDR3 spans 15 residues. Germline V CDR1 and CDR2: LGHDT, YNNKEL (reference sequence). The ends were cut back, 1 base at V and 5 bases at J, with 14 bases in the middle. The CDR3 DNA reads TGTGCCAGCAGCCAAGGGCCGGGACTCGGGTATGGCTACACCTTC. It encodes CASSQGPGLGYGYTF.

The rearrangement links TRBV21-1 to TRBJ2-1; TRBD1 is taken as the D call from the table, unchecked against the DNA. TRBV21-1 corresponds to a pseudogene. The CDR3 is made up of 16 amino acids. For the CDR3, the DNA is TGTGCCAGCAGCAAAGTGTCGGGACAGGGCATCAATGAGCAGTTCTTC. It encodes CASSKVSGQGINEQFF.

The chain has TRBV9 and TRBJ2-1; the match to TRBD2 covers 8 bases. Per germline, CDR1 SGDLS and CDR2 YYNGEE. Trimming at V came to 0 bases and at J to 5 bases, leaving 7 bases not matched to a gene. This CDR3 contains 16 residues. The CDR3 sequence: CASSVVGIAGNNEQFF. DNA for the CDR3: TGTGCCAGCAGCGTAGTGGGGATAGCGGGGAACAATGAGCAGTTCTTC.

V usage is TRBV11-2 and J usage is TRBJ2-5; 9 nucleotides align to TRBD1. The CDR3 is made up of 14 amino acids. In germline, CDR1 is SGHAT, CDR2 FQNNGV. The V gene end was trimmed by 5 bases and the J gene end by 3 bases; junction bases not matched to a gene: 4. The CDR3 is CASSGRDREETQYF. CDR3 DNA sequence: TGTGCCAGCAGCGGAAGGGACAGGGAAGAGACCCAGTACTTC.